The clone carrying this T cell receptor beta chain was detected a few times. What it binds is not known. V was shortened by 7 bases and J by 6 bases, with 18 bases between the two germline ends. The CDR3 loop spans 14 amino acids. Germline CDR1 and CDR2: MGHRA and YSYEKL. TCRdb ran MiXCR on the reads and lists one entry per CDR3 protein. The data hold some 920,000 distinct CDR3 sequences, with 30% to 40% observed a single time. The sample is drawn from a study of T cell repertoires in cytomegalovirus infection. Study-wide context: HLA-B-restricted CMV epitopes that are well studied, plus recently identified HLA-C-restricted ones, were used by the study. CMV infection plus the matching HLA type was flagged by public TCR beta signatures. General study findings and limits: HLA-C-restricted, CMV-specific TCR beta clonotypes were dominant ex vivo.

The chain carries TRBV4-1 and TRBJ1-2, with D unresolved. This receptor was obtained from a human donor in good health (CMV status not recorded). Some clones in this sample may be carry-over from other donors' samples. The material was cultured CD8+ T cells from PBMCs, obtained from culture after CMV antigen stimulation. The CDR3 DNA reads TGCGCCAGCACTCCGATTAACCGAACGGATGGCTACACCTTC. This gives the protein CASTPINRTDGYTF.